One sample yielded the 11 T cell receptor beta chains listed below, sequenced in a study of blood T cell repertoires in COVID-19. The assay was immunoSEQ multiplex PCR, and TCRdb's table has in-frame clones only and misses some. The sample holds over 95,000 clones, roughly 85% seen once. Sequencing was carried out using peripheral blood. The source of these receptors is a woman aged 55-70 years with COVID-19, enrolled during active disease.

About this clone: The junction does not match germline at one end; this may be a read error. J is TRBJ1-2 and V is TRBV29-1; no clear D. The CDR3 runs 14 residues. CDR1 and CDR2 from the germline V gene are SQVTM and ANQGSEA. CDR3 sequence: CSVQDRASGGGYTF. The CDR3 nucleotides are TGCAGCGTTCAAGACCGGGCCTCAGGAGGGGGCTACACCTTC. The full variable domain, its missing parts supplied by reference TRBV29-1 and TRBJ1-2, is SAVISQKPSRDICQRGTSLTIQCQVDSQVTMMFWYRQQPGQSLTLIATANQGSEATYESGFVIDKFPISRPNLTFSTLTVSNMSPEDSSIYLCSVQDRASGGGYTFGSGTRLTVV.

The gene calls are TRBV14 and TRBJ1-2; TRBD1 aligns across 9 bases. Germline CDR1 and CDR2: SGHDN and FVKESK. The trim removed 1 base at V and 6 bases at J, leaving 6 bases unmatched. This CDR3 is 15 amino acids long. CDR3 protein: CASSQGYTGGHGYTF. In DNA, the CDR3 is TGTGCCAGCAGCCAAGGATATACAGGGGGCCATGGCTACACCTTC.

The chain has TRBV4-1 and TRBJ1-5; 7 bases line up with TRBD1. Trimming at V came to 1 base and at J to 4 bases, leaving 4 bases not matched to a gene. The CDR3 has 15 amino acids. Germline V lookup: CDR1 MGHRA, CDR2 YSYEKL. The CDR3 region is CASSQAGTDNQPQHF. CDR3 DNA sequence: TGCGCCAGCAGCCAAGCAGGGACAGATAATCAGCCCCAGCATTTT.

V and J are TRBV4-1 and TRBJ2-1, with TRBD1 identical over 7 bases. Trimming took 4 bases from V and 7 from J; bases not matched to a gene: 7. The length of the CDR3 is 14 residues. The germline V gene has CDR1 MGHRA and CDR2 YSYEKL. The CDR3 protein is CASSRTGWENEQFF. DNA for the CDR3: TGCGCCAGCAGCCGGACAGGCTGGGAGAATGAGCAGTTCTTC.

This clone has just one count. The gene calls are TRBV5-4 and TRBJ1-1, with D hard to call. V lost 0 bases, J lost 2 bases, and 5 bases lay in between. The germline gives CDR1 SGHNT, CDR2 YYREEE (reference sequence). The CDR3 runs to 13 residues. DNA for the CDR3: TGTGCCAGCAGCTTGGCTTATAACACTGAAGCTTTCTTT. Protein: CASSLAYNTEAFF.

V gene TRBV10-3 combines with J gene TRBJ2-3, with 8 bases matching TRBD1. Germline V CDR1 and CDR2: ENHRY, SYGVKD. The junction had 8 bases not matched to a gene; V was cut back by 10 bases and J by 5 bases. The CDR3 totals 13 residues. CDR3 amino acids: CATSQGAEDTQYF. CDR3 DNA sequence: TGTGCCACCAGCCAGGGGGCGGAAGATACGCAGTATTTT.

The V and J genes are TRBV7-8 and TRBJ2-5; 9 bases agree with TRBD2. The length of the CDR3 is 16 residues. CDR1 and CDR2 from the germline V gene are SGHVS and FQNEAQ. The V gene end was trimmed by 1 base and the J gene end by 5 bases; junction bases not matched to a gene: 8. Written as DNA, the CDR3 is TGTGCCAGCAGCTTAGTCTTAGCGGGGGTGAAGGAGACCCAGTACTTC. It is translated as CASSLVLAGVKETQYF.

The rearrangement uses TRBV7-3 and TRBJ2-1; D is possibly TRBD2 (6 bases). The CDR3 is 13 residues long. With 2 bases removed from V and 7 bases from J, the gap between germline ends came to 9 bases. Germline-derived CDR1 and CDR2 are SGHTA and FQGTGA. The CDR3 sequence is CASSLYSGNEQFF. The CDR3 DNA sequence: TGTGCCAGCAGCTTATACAGCGGGAATGAGCAGTTCTTC. The variable domain in full, with the rest retrieved from reference TRBV7-3 and TRBJ2-1, is GAGVSQTPSNKVTEKGKYVELRCDPISGHTALYWYRQSLGQGPEFLIYFQGTGAADDSGLPNDRFFAVRPEGSVSTLKIQRTERGDSAVYLCASSLYSGNEQFFGPGTRLTVL.

Points on this clone: One base away lies a much larger clone, so this may be a sequencing read error. V usage is TRBV7-2 and J usage is TRBJ1-2; 7 nucleotides line up with TRBD1. Germline-derived CDR1 and CDR2 are SGHTA and FQGNSA. V lost 5 bases to trimming and J lost 2 bases; unmatched junction nucleotides: 2. The CDR3 sequence is 13 residues long. The chain's CDR3 is CASSRDRNYGYTF. CDR3 bases: TGTGCCAGCAGCCGGGACAGAAACTATGGCTACACCTTC. Variable domain in full (rest from reference TRBV7-2 and TRBJ1-2): GAGVSQSPSNKVTEKGKDVELRCDPISGHTALYWYRQSLGQGLEFLIYFQGNSAPDKSGLPSDRFSAERTGGSVSTLTIQRTQQEDSAVYLCASSRDRNYGYTFGSGTRLTVV.

This clone was seen once. The chain recombines TRBV6-5 with TRBJ2-4; TRBD2 matches at 8 bases. Germline lookup yields CDR1 MNHEY and CDR2 SVGAGI. J gave up 1 base and V 8 bases, and 4 bases lay outside the gene matches. The CDR3 is 14 amino acids. The CDR3 nucleotides read TGTGCCAGCCGGGAGGGCGGGGCCAAAAACATTCAGTACTTC. Its protein is CASREGGAKNIQYF.

A word on this clone: Mismatch with germline at one junction end may stem from a read error. CDR3 in amino acids: CAWSPGTGRVNAKLFF. Written as DNA, the CDR3 is TGTGCCTGGAGTCCCGGGACAGGGAGGGTGAATGCAAAACTGTTTTTT. The chain carries TRBV30 and TRBJ1-4; 9 nucleotides match TRBD1. The CDR3 totals 16 residues. CDR1 is GTSNPN and CDR2 is SVGIG in the germline V gene (reference sequence).